This TCR beta chain stems from a study of blood T cell repertoires in COVID-19. Looking at the study overall: The samples span acute and convalescent COVID-19 from the United States, Italy and Spain.

The V and J ends lost 0 bases and 4 bases, in that order; junction bases with no gene match: 11. The CDR3 runs to 18 residues. The germline gives CDR1 ENHRY, CDR2 SYGVKD. Study processing details: Quantification of nucleated cells was approximated via reference gene primer amplification. Generated by immunoSEQ multiplex PCR, the TCRdb table keeps only in-frame clones and is missing some. Clone size and V and J calls were adopted from that table, with D and trimming inferred from the DNA. The sample consists of nearly 350,000 clones, about 88% of them appearing once. Recovery meant two consecutive negative NP/OP PCR tests, professional clearance, or resolved symptoms.

The TCR originated in a woman aged 25 to 39 who had recovered from COVID-19. Sequences were obtained from PBMCs or T cells enriched from blood (not recorded which). The rearrangement links TRBV10-3 to TRBJ1-4, with 7 bases fitting TRBD1. CDR3 residues: CAISESGDRKPVNEKLFF. The CDR3 nucleotides are TGTGCCATCAGTGAGTCGGGGGACAGAAAACCGGTTAATGAAAAACTGTTTTTT.